The source of this T cell receptor beta chain is a study of T cell repertoires in cytomegalovirus infection. Worth noting for this clonotype: What it binds is unknown.

Each CDR3 protein gets one entry after TCRdb re-called the reads with MiXCR. The sample lists some 800,000 distinct CDR3 sequences; just under 30% were seen once. Overall study results and limits: Clonotypes of TCR beta that were HLA-C-restricted and CMV-specific dominated the ex vivo response.

Germline assignment: CDR1 MNHEY and CDR2 SMNVEV (reference sequence). V was pared by 4 bases and J by 8 bases, with 9 bases between. The CDR3 totals 12 residues. The chain links TRBV27 to TRBJ2-1, with D possibly being TRBD2 (5 bases). This clonotype was obtained from a human donor in good health (CMV status not recorded). Some clones in this sample may be carry-over from other donors' samples. The sequencing here drew on cultured CD8+ T cells from PBMCs, taken from culture after CMV antigen stimulation. The CDR3 DNA is TGTGCCAGCAGTTCGTGGCGGGATGAGCAGTTCTTC. It codes for CASSSWRDEQFF.